The subject of this entry is one T cell receptor beta chain. These data belong to a study of blood T cell repertoires in COVID-19. Study overall: COVID-19 samples from acute and convalescent phases originated in the United States, Italy and Spain. Nucleic acid was either cDNA or gDNA, and it came from T cells, B-cell-depleted T cells, or PBMCs.

Between the trimmed V and J ends, which lost 4 bases and 1 base, there was a span of 10 bases. CDR1 and CDR2 (germline): KGHDR, SFDVKD. This CDR3 has 15 residues. Source study methods: By means of reference gene primer amplification, nucleated cell counts were estimated. Some clones are missing from TCRdb's copy, which holds only in-frame ones; the method was immunoSEQ multiplex PCR. Clone size and the V and J calls come from that table; the DNA yielded D and trimming. The repertoire consists of about 280,000 clones, with around nine tenths occurring once and the leading ten covering about 4.6%. The gene calls are TRBV24-1 and TRBJ2-1; a possible D gene is TRBD1 (6 bases). The sequencing sample was made of peripheral blood. The sequence came from a man in his forties with acute or convalescent COVID-19. Here the CDR3 reads CATSEQGSSYNEQFF. In nucleotides, the CDR3 is TGTGCCACCAGTGAACAGGGTTCGTCCTACAATGAGCAGTTCTTC.